This T cell receptor beta chain was recovered during a study of control samples from healthy donors and cancer patients. Produced via immunoSEQ multiplex PCR; TCRdb's table is partial and in-frame only. Altogether some 100,000 clones are present, more than 85% being singletons, with the ten largest covering over 8%. Trimming took off 3 bases at V and 8 bases at J, with 11 bases between the two ends. CDR1 SGHRS and CDR2 YFSETQ come from the germline V gene. The CDR3 runs to 13 residues. The V gene is TRBV5-1, the J gene TRBJ2-2; D uncertain. Sequencing input: blood. The source of this sequence is a man in his late teens or twenties in good health. CDR3 DNA sequence: TGCGCCAGCAGCTCGCCCAGTCAGGGGGAGCTGTTTTTT. The encoded protein is CASSSPSQGELFF.